There are many counts of the clone carrying this TCR beta chain. Its cognate antigen is unknown. The data originate from a study of T cell repertoires in cytomegalovirus infection. Study background: In public TCR beta signatures, there were indications of both CMV infection and matching HLA type. The study, taken as a whole, reports: Across the ex vivo response, the dominant clonotypes were HLA-C-restricted CMV-specific TCR beta clonotypes.

V was shortened by 5 bases and J by 3 bases, with 17 bases between the two germline ends. This CDR3 region has 15 residues. CDR1 SGHVS and CDR2 FQNEAQ come from the germline V gene. One entry per CDR3 protein, called by TCRdb with MiXCR from the reads. The sample has approximately 500,000 distinct CDR3 sequences, over 9% seen once. This TCR derives from a human donor in good health (CMV status not recorded). Some clones in this sample may be carry-over from other donors' samples. This rearrangement joins TRBV7-8 to TRBJ2-7, with TRBD2 as a possible D gene (5 bases). Source material: PBMCs. Written as DNA, the CDR3 is TGTGCCAGCAGCCCACGGCAGCGGATATACTACGAGCAGTACTTC. It encodes CASSPRQRIYYEQYF.